This T cell receptor (beta chain) was documented in a study of radiation and T cells in renal cell carcinoma. Overall study context: Nephrectomy followed 15 Gy stereotactic body radiation by 4 weeks. Study-level findings and limits: In blood, top tumor clones expanded by 2 weeks, shrinking by 4.

Sequencing used immunoSEQ multiplex PCR; TCRdb keeps in-frame clones, though not all of them. The table shows 85,000 to 100,000 clones, with approximately 86% occurring only once. The ends were cut back, 4 bases at V and 2 bases at J, with 13 bases in the middle. This CDR3 has 15 amino acids. CDR1 and CDR2 from the germline V gene are SGHDT and YYEEEE. Time point meaning: baseline pretreatment blood. Treatment specified: 15 Gy SBRT to primary tumor, nephrectomy 4 weeks later. In the case of this clone: Antigen specificity is unknown.

The TCR sequence derives from a man in his fifties or sixties with renal cell carcinoma. The V and J genes are TRBV5-6 and TRBJ2-4, with a possible D match to TRBD1 (6 bases). The material sequenced was blood, taken from a patient whose treatment included radiotherapy and nephrectomy. The CDR3 sequence is CASSQYRAPKNIQYF. CDR3 DNA sequence: TGTGCCAGCAGCCAGTACAGGGCTCCCAAAAACATTCAGTACTTC.